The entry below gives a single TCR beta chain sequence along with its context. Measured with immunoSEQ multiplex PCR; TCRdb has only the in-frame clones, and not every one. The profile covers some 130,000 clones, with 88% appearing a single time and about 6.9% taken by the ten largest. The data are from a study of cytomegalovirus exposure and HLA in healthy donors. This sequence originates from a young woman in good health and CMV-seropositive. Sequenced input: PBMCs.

The CDR3 is CASSSGTSGGYEQYF. The CDR3 DNA sequence: TGTGCCAGCAGCTCTGGGACTAGCGGGGGCTACGAGCAGTACTTC. The chain joins TRBV11-2 to TRBJ2-7; 14 positions agree with TRBD2. The CDR3 has 15 residues. Trimming at V came to 4 bases and at J to 3 bases, leaving 2 bases not matched to a gene. CDR1 SGHAT and CDR2 FQNNGV come from the germline V gene.